Presented here are 22 T cell receptor beta chains from one specimen sequenced in a study of CD8+ T cells in alopecia areata. RNA extraction and reverse transcription yielded cDNA as sequencing template. Here immunoSEQ multiplex PCR was the method, and the copy in TCRdb shows in-frame clones only, minus some. The sample yields about 130,000 clones, about 46% seen once. Sequences were derived from CD8+ T cells sorted from blood, sampled at week 0. The receptor source for this set is a human donor with alopecia areata.

The chain combines TRBV5-6 with TRBJ1-6; weak D call: TRBD1 (6 bases). CDR1 and CDR2 (germline): SGHDT, YYEEEE. CDR3 length: 15 amino acids. Trimming left V 4 bases short and J 10 bases short, with 18 bases between. This chain's CDR3 is CASSNLVGGGSPLHF. Here the CDR3 DNA reads TGTGCCAGCAGCAACCTGGTCGGGGGCGGGTCACCCCTCCACTTT.

This clone was seen more than once but under ten times. The V and J genes are TRBV14 and TRBJ1-3; no reliable D call. Trimming took off 0 bases at V and 0 bases at J, with 18 bases between the two ends. CDR3 length: 19 residues. The V gene's germline CDR1 is SGHDN and CDR2 FVKESK. CDR3 region: CASSQEDSGWSASGNTIYF. Written as DNA, the CDR3 is TGTGCCAGCAGCCAAGAAGATTCGGGCTGGAGCGCCTCTGGAAACACCATATATTTT.

This clone has just a few counts. V and J are TRBV7-2 and TRBJ2-3; TRBD2 matches 12 bases. The CDR3 loop spans 17 amino acids. Germline V gene data show CDR1 as SGHTA and CDR2 as FQGNSA. V lost 5 bases, J lost 6 bases, and 12 bases stayed unmatched. CDR3 residues: CASSPRLAGALLDTQYF. For the CDR3, the DNA is TGTGCCAGCAGCCCTAGACTAGCGGGGGCCTTACTGGATACGCAGTATTTT.

The chain carries TRBV4-1 and TRBJ2-7, with no clear D. The CDR3 runs 14 residues. Trimming took 0 bases from V and 4 from J, leaving 10 bases between them. Germline V CDR1 and CDR2: MGHRA, YSYEKL. This CDR3 is CASSQDSEEYEQYF. CDR3 bases: TGCGCCAGCAGCCAAGATTCGGAAGAATACGAGCAGTACTTC.

This chain links TRBV5-6 with TRBJ2-4; 9 nucleotides match TRBD1. This CDR3 comprises 14 residues. V shed 4 bases and J 4 bases; nucleotides not matched to a gene: 3. Germline V lookup: CDR1 SGHDT, CDR2 YYEEEE. CDR3 residues: CASSQGQGKNIQYF. DNA for the CDR3: TGTGCCAGCAGCCAGGGACAGGGTAAAAACATTCAGTACTTC.

The chain links TRBV29-1 to TRBJ1-1; 7 positions agree with TRBD1. The CDR3 extends over 13 amino acids. The J segment lost 1 base and the V segment lost 5 bases, leaving 4 bases of the junction unmatched. Germline V lookup: CDR1 SQVTM, CDR2 ANQGSEA. The CDR3 sequence is CSVKGGGNTEAFF. CDR3 sequence (DNA): TGCAGCGTTAAAGGGGGCGGGAACACTGAAGCTTTCTTT.

The genes are TRBV4-1 and TRBJ1-5; the match to TRBD1 covers 7 bases. V shed 0 bases, J shed 5 bases, and the junction held 7 bases outside the gene matches. This CDR3 has 16 residues. Germline CDR1 reads MGHRA; CDR2 reads YSYEKL. The chain's CDR3 is CASSQENAGGDQPQHF. The DNA for the CDR3 is TGCGCCAGCAGCCAAGAAAATGCAGGGGGAGATCAGCCCCAGCATTTT.

The V and J genes are TRBV30 and TRBJ2-7, with D maybe TRBD1 (6 bases). Trimming pared 1 base from V and 7 bases from J, leaving 8 bases between. This CDR3 is built from 11 residues. Germline CDR1 is GTSNPN and CDR2 is SVGIG (reference sequence). The CDR3 DNA follows: TGTGCCTGGAGTGAGGGGGTTGAGCAGTACTTC. Protein sequence: CAWSEGVEQYF. The whole variable domain, filled in from reference TRBV30 and TRBJ2-7, reads SQTIHQWPATLVQPVGSPLSLECTVEGTSNPNLYWYRQAAGRGLQLLFYSVGIGQISSEVPQNLSASRPQDRQFILSSKKLLLSDSGFYLCAWSEGVEQYFGPGTRLTVT.

The V and J genes are TRBV13 and TRBJ1-2, with TRBD1 identical over 7 bases. This CDR3 spans 13 amino acids. CDR1 and CDR2 (germline): PRHDT, FYEKMQ (reference sequence). With 4 bases clipped from V and 2 bases from J, the junction kept 1 base outside the gene matches. Here the CDR3 reads CASSSQGNYGYTF. The CDR3 coding sequence is TGTGCCAGCAGCTCACAGGGGAACTATGGCTACACCTTC.

The chain employs TRBV19 and TRBJ2-5, with TRBD2 matching over 8 bases. After removal of 4 bases from V and 7 bases from J, the junction contained 14 bases not matched to a gene. This CDR3 region has 16 residues. Germline V gene lookup returns CDR1 LNHDA and CDR2 SQIVND (reference sequence). The CDR3 here is CASSKRTSPNPVTQYF. In DNA form, the CDR3 reads TGTGCCAGTAGTAAGAGGACTAGCCCCAATCCGGTGACCCAGTACTTC.

This clone occurred a few times. The chain employs TRBV29-1 and TRBJ2-5; no firm D call. Trimming stripped 4 bases from V and 3 bases from J, with 12 bases between. This CDR3 spans 13 amino acids. Germline loops: CDR1 SQVTM, CDR2 ANQGSEA. For the CDR3, the DNA is TGCAGCGTTGTTGCTATGGGGAAAGAGACCCAGTACTTC. Amino acids: CSVVAMGKETQYF.

The CDR3 sequence: CASSPGTGKSTDTQYF. The DNA of the CDR3 is TGTGCCAGCAGCCCGGGGACAGGGAAATCCACAGATACGCAGTATTTT. The V call is TRBV7-9, the J call TRBJ2-3; 9 positions match TRBD1. Germline V gene data show CDR1 as SEHNR and CDR2 as FQNEAQ (reference sequence). V lost 5 bases to trimming and J lost 2 bases; unmatched junction nucleotides: 8. The CDR3 runs 16 residues.

The rearrangement uses TRBV9 and TRBJ2-1, with 10 positions matching TRBD2. Germline CDR1 and CDR2: SGDLS and YYNGEE. The CDR3 sequence is 16 residues long. With 0 bases clipped from V and 4 bases from J, the junction kept 4 bases outside the gene matches. This chain's CDR3 is CASSVESGGAYNEQFF. The CDR3 DNA sequence: TGTGCCAGCAGCGTAGAAAGCGGGGGGGCGTACAATGAGCAGTTCTTC. Looking up the rest from reference TRBV9 and TRBJ2-1 gives the full variable domain: DSGVTQTPKHLITATGQRVTLRCSPRSGDLSVYWYQQSLDQGLQFLIQYYNGEERAKGNILERFSAQQFPDLHSELNLSSLELGDSALYFCASSVESGGAYNEQFFGPGTRLTVL.

This clone was seen a handful of times. The genes are TRBV11-3 and TRBJ2-1, with D perhaps being TRBD1 or TRBD2 (5 bases each). V lost 4 bases to trimming and J lost 8 bases, with 12 bases between them. CDR1 is SGHNT, CDR2 YENEEA, per germline. The CDR3 runs 13 residues. The CDR3 nucleotides are TGTGCCAGCAGCTCCGACAGAGGGTATGAGCAGTTCTTC. Translating it yields CASSSDRGYEQFF.

This chain connects TRBV30 to TRBJ1-5; no definite D call. With 2 bases removed from V and 3 bases from J, the gap between germline ends came to 8 bases. CDR3 length: 13 amino acids. Germline V gene lookup returns CDR1 GTSNPN and CDR2 SVGIG (reference sequence). CDR3 DNA sequence: TGTGCCTGGAGTTGGGGTCCCAATCAGCCCCAGCATTTT. Translation gives CAWSWGPNQPQHF.

V and J are TRBV13 and TRBJ2-1, with D uncertain. The CDR3 loop spans 12 amino acids. The ends were cut back, 3 bases at V and 10 bases at J, with 10 bases in the middle. The germline V gene encodes CDR1 PRHDT and CDR2 FYEKMQ (reference sequence). The CDR3 region is CASSFTIGEQFF. CDR3 sequence (DNA): TGTGCCAGCAGCTTCACGATCGGAGAGCAGTTCTTC.

This chain links TRBV30 with TRBJ2-3; a weak D match, TRBD1 (6 bases). Deletions cut 1 base from V and 1 base from J, with 12 bases between. The germline CDR1 and CDR2 sequences are GTSNPN and SVGIG (reference sequence). The CDR3 is 15 amino acids. In DNA form, the CDR3 reads TGTGCCTGGAGTGACAGGGTGGAGGGCACAGATACGCAGTATTTT. Amino acids: CAWSDRVEGTDTQYF.

The chain combines TRBV2 with TRBJ1-1, with a weak D call TRBD1 (5 bases). Looked up from germline, CDR1 is SNHLY and CDR2 is FYNNEI. V lost 1 base and J lost 6, with 9 bases in between. This CDR3 is 13 amino acids long. CDR3 DNA: TGTGCCAGCAGTGAAGTGCAGGGTCCTGAAGCTTTCTTT. Translating gives CASSEVQGPEAFF. Full variable domain (missing parts from reference TRBV2 and TRBJ1-1): EPEVTQTPSHQVTQMGQEVILRCVPISNHLYFYWYRQILGQKVEFLVSFYNNEISEKSEIFDDQFSVERPDGSNFTLKIRSTKLEDSAMYFCASSEVQGPEAFFGQGTRLTVV.

In its sample, this clone was seen a few times. V and J are TRBV5-1 and TRBJ2-5; 8 positions agree with TRBD1. Germline values: CDR1 SGHRS, CDR2 YFSETQ. Germline trimming cut 2 bases from V and 4 bases from J; bases unmatched to any gene: 7. The CDR3 is 15 amino acids. CDR3 nucleotide sequence: TGCGCCAGCAGCTTTAGGACAGGGAGAGGAGAGACCCAGTACTTC. Translated, it gives CASSFRTGRGETQYF.

V gene TRBV7-6 combines with J gene TRBJ2-2; no definite D call. V lost 1 base and J 11 bases, leaving 8 bases between the germline ends. There are 12 residues in the CDR3. Germline assignment: CDR1 SGHVS and CDR2 FNYEAQ. The CDR3 spells CASSLGPAELFF. The CDR3 DNA is TGTGCCAGCAGCTTAGGCCCAGCCGAGCTGTTTTTT.

V usage is TRBV7-9 and J usage is TRBJ1-4; no clear D. Germline assignment: CDR1 SEHNR and CDR2 FQNEAQ (reference sequence). CDR3 size: 11 residues. V lost 6 bases and J lost 5, with 4 bases in between. The CDR3 DNA reads as TGTGCCAGCAGTACCAATGAAAAACTGTTTTTT. This translates into CASSTNEKLFF.

The chain links TRBV5-6 to TRBJ1-1; D is possibly TRBD1 (6 bases). The CDR3 runs 13 residues. Trimming removed 2 bases at V and 8 bases at J, with 13 bases between. CDR1 is SGHDT, CDR2 YYEEEE, per germline. This CDR3 reads CASSFSGAGEAFF. CDR3 bases: TGTGCCAGCAGCTTTTCAGGGGCTGGGGAAGCTTTCTTT.